The T cell receptor beta chain described here comes from a study of shared clonotypes between healthy human individuals. Study-wide findings and caveats: There were few donors, and this limited the genetic and exposure-history diversity represented. Sample collection involved blood only; tissue repertoires are likely different.

A word on this clone: Its antigen is not known.

Germline V gene sequence: CDR1 MNHNS, CDR2 SASEGT. V lost 7 bases, J lost 6 bases, and 4 bases lay in between. CDR3 length: 10 residues. Sequencing was performed with immunoSEQ multiplex PCR; in TCRdb, only in-frame clones are kept and a portion is missing. The table includes about 680,000 clones, around 72% detected once. This TCR was sampled from a woman in her thirties in good health. The V and J genes are TRBV6-1 and TRBJ1-5; D is unresolved. Sequenced material: memory CD4+ T cells sorted from blood. The subset: CD45RA-negative fraction. CDR3 region: CASNVQPQHF. The CDR3 DNA reads as TGTGCCAGCAATGTTCAGCCCCAGCATTTT.